This T cell receptor beta chain emerged from a study of human T cells and chemical hapten exposure. About the research overall: Patients had diphenylcyclopropenone applied to the scalp weekly throughout the approximately 25-week study.

A single record per CDR3 protein comes from TCRdb applying MiXCR to the RACE reads. The sample has about 380,000 distinct CDR3 sequences, 5.1% seen once; the top ten hold just over 2.5%. Germline V lookup: CDR1 LGHNT, CDR2 FRNRAP. This CDR3 spans 13 amino acids. With 3 bases clipped from V and 7 bases from J, the junction kept 4 bases outside the gene matches. Time point described: pre-sensitization, week 0. Treatment reported: therapeutic diphenylcyclopropenone sensitization with weekly scalp DPC. Researchers extracted total RNA from unfractionated whole blood. The source of this sequence is a woman between 45 and 60 years old with alopecia areata. Some clones in this sample may be carry-over from other donors' samples. Here the sequenced sample was whole blood, taken in connection with sensitization to the hapten diphenylcyclopropenone (DPC). This rearrangement joins TRBV12-5 to TRBJ1-2; 8 bases line up with TRBD1. CDR3 in amino acids: CASGLKTGAGYTF. The CDR3 DNA follows: TGTGCTAGTGGTTTAAAGACAGGGGCTGGCTACACCTTC. Drawing the rest from reference TRBV12-5 and TRBJ1-2, the complete variable domain is DARVTQTPRHKVTEMGQEVTMRCQPILGHNTVFWYRQTMMQGLELLAYFRNRAPLDDSGMPKDRFSAEMPDATLATLKIQPSEPRDSAVYFCASGLKTGAGYTFGSGTRLTVV.